Within the sample, the clone carrying this T cell receptor beta chain is medium-sized. Its antigen is undetermined. This sample is part of a study of T and B cells in COVID-19 patients. About the study: Peripheral blood came from COVID-19 patients with active infection or after recovery.

TRB rearrangements were amplified by multiplex PCR with BIOMED2 TRB-A/B primers. TCRdb re-called the multiplex PCR reads through MiXCR, storing one row per CDR3 protein. The table records 4,000 to 5,500 distinct CDR3 sequences, roughly a quarter of them present only once. Each TRB amplification used roughly 240-550 ng of genomic DNA from blood. The CDR3 sequence is 14 residues long. After removal of 4 bases from V and 3 bases from J, the junction contained 7 bases not matched to a gene. Germline V gives CDR1 SQVTM, CDR2 ANQGSEA. Study-wide points: Symptomatic-phase blood samples from mildly ill patients and early samples from severe cases were scarce. At recovery TRB diversity and richness exceeded healthy donors, after highly clonal active COVID-19 repertoires. Sorted SARS-CoV-2-responsive or tetramer+ T cells and CD4+, regulatory and CD8+ subsets were not yet sequenced.

The sequencing input was blood. The chain is built from TRBV29-1 and TRBJ2-7; 9 nucleotides align to TRBD1. This TCR derives from a human donor with active COVID-19. CDR3: CSVGGGQGFYEQYF. As DNA, the CDR3 is TGCAGCGTTGGAGGGGGACAGGGATTCTACGAGCAGTACTTC.